Each of the 28 T cell receptor beta chains below was sequenced from the same sample in a study of identical twins. MiXCR, applied by TCRdb to the 5' RACE reads, yields one record per CDR3 protein. Among 600,000 to 850,000 distinct CDR3 sequences listed, around a sixth were seen once. The same data also went into a second study, on T cells expressing NK-cell markers.

The sample consisted of PBMCs. All receptors derive from a woman between 18 and 30 years old in good health.

This clonotype has a single count. V is TRBV20-1 and J is TRBJ2-5, with TRBD2 matching 11 bases. CDR1 is DFQATT, CDR2 SNEGSKA, per germline (reference sequence). V trimming: 8 bases; J trimming: 3 bases; junction bases outside the gene matches: 5. CDR3 size: 13 residues. The CDR3 nucleotides read TGCAGTACCTCGGGACTAGCGGAAGAGACCCAGTACTTC. This encodes CSTSGLAEETQYF.

The V call is TRBV7-9, the J call TRBJ1-1; 7 bases align to TRBD1. From germline, CDR1 is SEHNR and CDR2 FQNEAQ (reference sequence). V lost 5 bases to trimming and J lost 4 bases; unmatched junction nucleotides: 10. This CDR3 comprises 15 residues. CDR3 protein: CASSPWGQSATEAFF. Here the CDR3 DNA reads TGTGCCAGCAGCCCCTGGGGACAGTCGGCCACTGAAGCTTTCTTT. Filled out from reference TRBV7-9 and TRBJ1-1, the complete variable domain reads DTGVSQNPRHKITKRGQNVTFRCDPISEHNRLYWYRQTLGQGPEFLTYFQNEAQLEKSRLLSDRFSAERPKGSFSTLEIQRTEQGDSAMYLCASSPWGQSATEAFFGQGTRLTVV.

As concerns this clonotype: A read error may produce the germline difference seen at one junction end. This sequence joins TRBV6-1 and TRBJ2-1; TRBD2 matches 7 bases. The germline V gene has CDR1 MNHNS and CDR2 SASEGT. The CDR3 is made up of 14 amino acids. CDR3 loop: CASRLAAAYNEHFF. Written as DNA, the CDR3 is TGTGCCTCACGGCTAGCGGCTGCCTACAATGAGCACTTCTTC.

The chain couples TRBV12-5 to TRBJ1-1; TRBD1 agrees at 11 bases. The J segment lost 3 bases and the V segment lost 6 bases, leaving 6 bases of the junction unmatched. CDR3 size: 15 residues. The germline CDR1 and CDR2 sequences are LGHNT and FRNRAP. The CDR3 loop reads CASGEGQGEYTEAFF. The CDR3 DNA is TGTGCTAGTGGGGAGGGACAGGGGGAATACACTGAAGCTTTCTTT. Drawing the rest from reference TRBV12-5 and TRBJ1-1, the complete variable domain is DARVTQTPRHKVTEMGQEVTMRCQPILGHNTVFWYRQTMMQGLELLAYFRNRAPLDDSGMPKDRFSAEMPDATLATLKIQPSEPRDSAVYFCASGEGQGEYTEAFFGQGTRLTVV.

This clonotype came up a few times. This rearrangement joins TRBV12-5 to TRBJ2-1; 8 nucleotides match TRBD1. The CDR3 sequence is 15 residues long. The germline V gene encodes CDR1 LGHNT and CDR2 FRNRAP. With 5 bases clipped from V and 6 bases from J, the junction kept 9 bases outside the gene matches. In nucleotides, the CDR3 is TGTGCTAGTGGTACCGGACAGGGCGTCCTCAATGAGCAGTTCTTC. This codes for CASGTGQGVLNEQFF.

As regards this clonotype: One end of the junction does not line up with germline, which may come from a read error. This chain links TRBV29-1 with TRBJ1-5; the match to TRBD1 covers 12 bases. Germline CDR1 reads SQVTM; CDR2 reads ANQGSEA. The CDR3 totals 16 residues. Here the CDR3 DNA reads TGCAGCGTGGAAGCCGGGACAGGGGGCGAGAATCAGCCCCAGCATTTT. Translation: CSVEAGTGGENQPQHF.

This chain connects TRBV5-4 to TRBJ2-5; 7 nucleotides align to TRBD2. CDR1 is SGHNT, CDR2 YYREEE, per germline (reference sequence). This CDR3 is built from 15 residues. V was clipped by 4 bases and J by 4 bases; unmatched bases: 10. The CDR3 sequence: CASSPPLGGGETQYF. In DNA form, the CDR3 reads TGTGCCAGCAGCCCGCCCTTGGGGGGGGGAGAGACCCAGTACTTC.

The V and J genes are TRBV12-3 or TRBV12-4 and TRBJ1-3; unclear D gene. V lost 2 bases and J 0 bases, leaving 8 bases between the germline ends. This CDR3 comprises 15 residues. The CDR3 sequence: CASSLQKISGNTIYF. In DNA, the CDR3 is TGTGCCAGCAGTTTACAGAAAATCTCTGGAAACACCATATATTTT.

The rearrangement joins TRBV12-5 to TRBJ2-2, with 9 bases lining up with TRBD1. Per the germline V gene, CDR1 is LGHNT and CDR2 is FRNRAP. This CDR3 has 15 residues. Germline trimming cut 5 bases from V and 6 bases from J; bases unmatched to any gene: 7. CDR3 nucleotide sequence: TGTGCTAGTGGTACGGGACAGGGATCGTCCGGGGAGCTGTTTTTT. Translated, it gives CASGTGQGSSGELFF.

This clonotype showed up just a few times. The chain recombines TRBV5-1 with TRBJ2-7; 8 bases line up with TRBD1. The trim removed 1 base at V and 4 bases at J, leaving 4 bases unmatched. The CDR3 length is 14 residues. CDR1 and CDR2 from the germline V gene are SGHRS and YFSETQ. The CDR3 DNA reads as TGCGCCAGCAGCTTGCAGGGGGCAGCGTACGAGCAGTACTTC. It translates to CASSLQGAAYEQYF.

The J gene is TRBJ2-3, the V gene TRBV4-2; 9 nucleotides line up with TRBD1. The V gene end was trimmed by 0 bases and the J gene end by 6 bases; junction bases not matched to a gene: 7. The CDR3 has 16 residues. Germline V CDR1 and CDR2: LGHNA, YNFKEQ. CDR3 protein: CASSQDRDRVGDTQYF. The CDR3 DNA reads TGTGCCAGCAGCCAAGATCGGGACAGGGTGGGTGATACGCAGTATTTT.

This clonotype was seen repeatedly, ten times or more. V usage is TRBV3-1 and J usage is TRBJ2-1, with TRBD2 as a possible D gene (6 bases). Germline V gene lookup returns CDR1 LGHDT and CDR2 YNNKEL (reference sequence). V lost 0 bases and J 6 bases, leaving 15 bases between the germline ends. CDR3 length: 16 residues. As DNA, the CDR3 is TGTGCCAGCAGCCAAGATTTTGCCGGGGGAGGCAATGAGCAGTTCTTC. It translates to CASSQDFAGGGNEQFF.

The chain uses TRBV29-1 and TRBJ1-2, with 8 bases lining up with TRBD1. Germline loops: CDR1 SQVTM, CDR2 ANQGSEA. Losses at the gene ends were 6 bases for V and 7 bases for J; bases not matched to a gene: 7. The CDR3 spans 12 residues. CDR3 nucleotide sequence: TGCAGCGTAAACCAGGGGGCGGGTGGCTACACCTTC. It codes for CSVNQGAGGYTF. The whole variable domain, remainder taken from reference TRBV29-1 and TRBJ1-2, is SAVISQKPSRDICQRGTSLTIQCQVDSQVTMMFWYRQQPGQSLTLIATANQGSEATYESGFVIDKFPISRPNLTFSTLTVSNMSPEDSSIYLCSVNQGAGGYTFGSGTRLTVV.

This chain joins TRBV6-1 and TRBJ2-7, with D possibly being TRBD1 (7 bases). CDR1 and CDR2 (germline): MNHNS, SASEGT. Trimming shortened V by 6 bases and J by 5 bases, and 20 bases separated the two germline ends. CDR3 size: 15 residues. CDR3: CASSHQVTGEDEQYF. The CDR3 coding sequence is TGTGCCAGCAGCCACCAGGTAACAGGGGAGGACGAGCAGTACTTC.

This clonotype was detected only a few times. V is TRBV29-1 and J is TRBJ2-2, with 9 bases lining up with TRBD1. This CDR3 region has 14 residues. Germline V gene lookup returns CDR1 SQVTM and CDR2 ANQGSEA. V dropped 4 bases and J dropped 4; count of bases not matched to a gene: 4. In DNA, the CDR3 is TGCAGCGTTGCCCCGACAGGGGGCACCGGGGAGCTGTTTTTT. Its translation is CSVAPTGGTGELFF.

V and J are TRBV5-5 and TRBJ2-7; possibly TRBD1 or TRBD2 for D (5 bases each). V shed 5 bases and J shed 1 base, with 22 bases lying between them. Germline CDR1 is SGHKS and CDR2 is YYEKEE (reference sequence). CDR3 length equals 17 residues. This chain's CDR3 is CASSRDLTRRSSYEQYF. CDR3 nucleotide sequence: TGTGCCAGCAGTCGGGACCTGACACGACGATCGTCCTACGAGCAGTACTTC.

This clonotype was seen a few times. The rearrangement joins TRBV20-1 to TRBJ1-1; unclear D gene. Germline V gene lookup returns CDR1 DFQATT and CDR2 SNEGSKA (reference sequence). CDR3 length: 11 residues. V gave up 3 bases and J gave up 6 bases, with 8 bases separating them. The CDR3 region has the DNA TGCAGTGCTAGGGGCGTTTCTGAAGCTTTCTTT. Residues: CSARGVSEAFF.

V gene TRBV7-9 combines with J gene TRBJ2-1; 8 bases are a match to TRBD2. Germline assignment: CDR1 SEHNR and CDR2 FQNEAQ (reference sequence). The CDR3 runs to 14 residues. V dropped 5 bases and J dropped 5; count of bases not matched to a gene: 5. CDR3 loop: CASSARLANNEQFF. CDR3 nucleotides: TGTGCCAGCAGCGCTAGACTAGCGAACAATGAGCAGTTCTTC.

A few counts support this clonotype. This chain connects TRBV4-2 to TRBJ2-3; possible D gene TRBD2, 5 bases. V lost 0 bases to trimming and J lost 4 bases, with 14 bases between them. Germline V gene sequence: CDR1 LGHNA, CDR2 YNFKEQ. The CDR3 totals 16 residues. CDR3 region: CASSQEGSLGSDTQYF. The CDR3 DNA reads as TGTGCCAGCAGCCAAGAGGGGAGTCTAGGATCAGATACGCAGTATTTT.

The J gene is TRBJ2-1, the V gene TRBV2, with 8 bases matching TRBD2. Germline V gene sequence: CDR1 SNHLY, CDR2 FYNNEI. V trimming: 8 bases; J trimming: 0 bases; junction bases outside the gene matches: 6. The CDR3 covers 15 residues. This CDR3 is CASGASGSSYNEQFF. CDR3 in DNA: TGTGCCAGCGGAGCAAGCGGGAGCTCCTACAATGAGCAGTTCTTC.

V is TRBV15 and J is TRBJ2-3; 8 bases match TRBD2. This CDR3 is 15 amino acids long. Germline-derived CDR1 and CDR2 are LNHNV and YYDKDF (reference sequence). V dropped 5 bases and J dropped 1; count of bases not matched to a gene: 5. The CDR3 sequence is CATSRAREGTDTQYF. The CDR3 nucleotides are TGTGCCACCAGCCGGGCGCGGGAGGGCACAGATACGCAGTATTTT.

The table lists this clonotype with a few counts. CDR3: CASSYQFGRSGEQYF. The CDR3 nucleotides read TGTGCCAGCAGTTATCAGTTTGGGAGGTCGGGCGAGCAGTACTTC. The gene calls are TRBV6-5 and TRBJ2-7, with D tentatively TRBD2 (6 bases). Germline V gene data show CDR1 as MNHEY and CDR2 as SVGAGI. V lost 3 bases to trimming and J lost 6 bases, with 18 bases between them. The CDR3 is made up of 15 amino acids.

There are a few counts of this clonotype. The V and J genes are TRBV20-1 and TRBJ2-3; 16 bases align to TRBD2. Germline values: CDR1 DFQATT, CDR2 SNEGSKA (reference sequence). Trimming removed 1 base from V and 5 bases from J; junction bases left unmatched: 3. CDR3 size: 16 residues. In DNA, the CDR3 is TGCAGTGCTAGAGCCGGGACTAGCGGGAGGGAAGATACGCAGTATTTT. Translation gives CSARAGTSGREDTQYF.

The gene calls are TRBV29-1 and TRBJ2-7, with 9 bases aligning to TRBD2. Looked up from germline, CDR1 is SQVTM and CDR2 is ANQGSEA. This CDR3 is 12 amino acids long. V gave up 6 bases and J gave up 6 bases; unmatched junction bases: 6. The CDR3 DNA reads as TGCAGCGTGGGGCGGGAGGGCCGCGAGCAGTACTTC. It specifies CSVGREGREQYF.

This clonotype was observed a few times. The rearrangement joins TRBV18 to TRBJ2-5; no clear D gene. V was clipped by 2 bases and J by 3 bases, with 16 bases between them. The CDR3 extends over 16 amino acids. From germline, CDR1 is KGHSH and CDR2 LQKENI. The CDR3, as DNA: TGTGCCAGCTCACCAGGCACGTCCAGGATGGAAGAGACCCAGTACTTC. Amino acid sequence: CASSPGTSRMEETQYF.

This clonotype was detected a few times. The rearrangement uses TRBV29-1 and TRBJ2-1, with D uncertain. Germline V gene lookup returns CDR1 SQVTM and CDR2 ANQGSEA. Between the trimmed V and J ends, which lost 8 bases and 8 bases, there was a span of 13 bases. The CDR3 length is 11 residues. CDR3 nucleotides: TGCAGCTCCATTAGTGGCGATGAGCAGTTCTTC. This encodes CSSISGDEQFF.

The sample holds a few counts of this clonotype. The genes are TRBV7-9 and TRBJ1-6, with 8 bases identical to TRBD1. This CDR3 is built from 13 residues. With V trimmed by 4 bases and J by 9 bases, 2 bases remained unmatched. Germline loops: CDR1 SEHNR, CDR2 FQNEAQ (reference sequence). Written as DNA, the CDR3 is TGTGCCAGCAGCTCGACAGGGGTTTCACCCCTCCACTTT. Translated, it gives CASSSTGVSPLHF.

The V call is TRBV6-2 or TRBV6-3, the J call TRBJ2-7, with D maybe TRBD2 (5 bases). V was pared by 6 bases and J by 7 bases, with 28 bases between. This CDR3 spans 17 amino acids. Germline CDR1 reads MNHEY; CDR2 reads SVGEGT. The DNA of the CDR3 is TGTGCCAGCAGCCCCCCCGCGCGGGCGGACCTACGTAAGGAGCAGTACTTC. Protein: CASSPPARADLRKEQYF.